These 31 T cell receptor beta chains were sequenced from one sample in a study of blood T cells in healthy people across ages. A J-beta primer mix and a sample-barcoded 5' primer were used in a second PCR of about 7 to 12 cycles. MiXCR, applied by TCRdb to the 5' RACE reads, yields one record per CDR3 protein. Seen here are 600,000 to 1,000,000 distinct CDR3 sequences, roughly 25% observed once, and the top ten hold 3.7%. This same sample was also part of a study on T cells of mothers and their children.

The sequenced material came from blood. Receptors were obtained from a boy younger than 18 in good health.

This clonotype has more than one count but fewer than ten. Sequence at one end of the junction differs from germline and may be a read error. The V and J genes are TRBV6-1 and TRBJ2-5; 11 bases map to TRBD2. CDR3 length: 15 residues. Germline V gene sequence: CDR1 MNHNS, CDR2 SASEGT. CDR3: CANSATSGDQETQYF. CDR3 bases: TGTGCCAACAGTGCGACTAGCGGGGACCAAGAGACCCAGTACTTC.

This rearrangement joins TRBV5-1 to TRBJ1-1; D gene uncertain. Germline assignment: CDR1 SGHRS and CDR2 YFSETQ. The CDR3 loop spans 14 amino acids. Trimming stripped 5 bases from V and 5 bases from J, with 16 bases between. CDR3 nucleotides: TGCGCCAGCAGAGGTTCGTGGGGTGCGACTGAAGCTTTCTTT. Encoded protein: CASRGSWGATEAFF.

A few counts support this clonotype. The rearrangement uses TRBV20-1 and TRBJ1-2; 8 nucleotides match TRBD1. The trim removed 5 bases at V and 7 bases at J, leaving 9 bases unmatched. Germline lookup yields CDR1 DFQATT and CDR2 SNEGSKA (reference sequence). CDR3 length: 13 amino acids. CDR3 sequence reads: CSAGGQGPFGYTF. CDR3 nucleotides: TGCAGTGCTGGCGGACAGGGTCCTTTTGGCTACACCTTC.

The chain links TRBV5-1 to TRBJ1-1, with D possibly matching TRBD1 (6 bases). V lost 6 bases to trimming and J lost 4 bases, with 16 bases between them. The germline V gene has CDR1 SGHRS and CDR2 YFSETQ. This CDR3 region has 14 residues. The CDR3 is CASKLLGGVTEAFF. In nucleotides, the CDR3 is TGCGCCAGCAAGCTTTTGGGGGGCGTCACTGAAGCTTTCTTT. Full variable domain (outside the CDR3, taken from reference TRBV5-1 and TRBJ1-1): KAGVTQTPRYLIKTRGQQVTLSCSPISGHRSVSWYQQTPGQGLQFLFEYFSETQRNKGNFPGRFSGRQFSNSRSEMNVSTLELGDSALYLCASKLLGGVTEAFFGQGTRLTVV.

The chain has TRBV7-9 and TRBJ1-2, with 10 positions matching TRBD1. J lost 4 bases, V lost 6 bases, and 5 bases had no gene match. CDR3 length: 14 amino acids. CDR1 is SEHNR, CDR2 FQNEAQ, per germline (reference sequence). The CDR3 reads CASRGTGVTYGYTF. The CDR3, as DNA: TGTGCCAGCAGGGGGACAGGGGTTACCTATGGCTACACCTTC.

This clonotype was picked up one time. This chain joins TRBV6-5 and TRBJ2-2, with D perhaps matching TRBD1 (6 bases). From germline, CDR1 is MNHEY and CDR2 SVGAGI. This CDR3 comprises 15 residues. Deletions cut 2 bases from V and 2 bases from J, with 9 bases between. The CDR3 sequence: CASSYVQGNTGELFF. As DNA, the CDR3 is TGTGCCAGCAGTTACGTACAGGGAAACACCGGGGAGCTGTTTTTT.

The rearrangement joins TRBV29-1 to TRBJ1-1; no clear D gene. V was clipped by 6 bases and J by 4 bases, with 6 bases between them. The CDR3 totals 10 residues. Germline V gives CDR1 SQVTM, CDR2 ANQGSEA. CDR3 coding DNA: TGCAGCGTCGCCACCACTGAAGCTTTCTTT. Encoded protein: CSVATTEAFF. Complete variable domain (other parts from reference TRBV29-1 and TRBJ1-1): SAVISQKPSRDICQRGTSLTIQCQVDSQVTMMFWYRQQPGQSLTLIATANQGSEATYESGFVIDKFPISRPNLTFSTLTVSNMSPEDSSIYLCSVATTEAFFGQGTRLTVV.

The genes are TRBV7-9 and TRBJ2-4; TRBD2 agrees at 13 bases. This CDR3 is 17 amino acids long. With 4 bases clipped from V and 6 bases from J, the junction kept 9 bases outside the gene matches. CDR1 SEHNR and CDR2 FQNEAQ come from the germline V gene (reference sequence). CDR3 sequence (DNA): TGTGCCAGCAGCTACGAACTAGCGGGAGGGACGGGAAACATTCAGTACTTC. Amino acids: CASSYELAGGTGNIQYF.

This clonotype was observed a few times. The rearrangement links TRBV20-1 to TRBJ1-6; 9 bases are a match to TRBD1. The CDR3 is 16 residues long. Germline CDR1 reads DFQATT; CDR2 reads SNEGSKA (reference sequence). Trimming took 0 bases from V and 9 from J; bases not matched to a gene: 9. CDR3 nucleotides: TGCAGTGCTAGAGAAATGACAGGGGGTAGGAGTTCACCCCTCCACTTT. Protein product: CSAREMTGGRSSPLHF.

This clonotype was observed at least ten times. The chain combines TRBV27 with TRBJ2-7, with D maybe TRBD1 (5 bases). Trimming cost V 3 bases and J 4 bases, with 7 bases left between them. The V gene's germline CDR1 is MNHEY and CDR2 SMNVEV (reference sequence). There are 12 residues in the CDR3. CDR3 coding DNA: TGTGCCAGCAGTTTCACAGGATACGAGCAGTACTTC. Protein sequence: CASSFTGYEQYF.

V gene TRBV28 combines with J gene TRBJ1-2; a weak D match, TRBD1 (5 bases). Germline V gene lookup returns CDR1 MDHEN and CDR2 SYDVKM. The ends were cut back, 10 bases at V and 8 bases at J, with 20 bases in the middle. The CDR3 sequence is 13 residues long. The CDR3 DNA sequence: TGTGCCATTATCCCGCGGTCTGGGGGAGGCTACACCTTC. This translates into CAIIPRSGGGYTF.

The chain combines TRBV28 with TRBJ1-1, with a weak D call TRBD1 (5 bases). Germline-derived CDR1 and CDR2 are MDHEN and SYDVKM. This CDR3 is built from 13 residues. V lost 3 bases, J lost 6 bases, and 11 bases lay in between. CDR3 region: CASSLTGRPEAFF. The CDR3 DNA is TGTGCCAGCAGTTTGACGGGACGCCCTGAAGCTTTCTTT. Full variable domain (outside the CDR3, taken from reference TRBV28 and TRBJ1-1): DVKVTQSSRYLVKRTGEKVFLECVQDMDHENMFWYRQDPGLGLRLIYFSYDVKMKEKGDIPEGYSVSREKKERFSLILESASTNQTSMYLCASSLTGRPEAFFGQGTRLTVV.

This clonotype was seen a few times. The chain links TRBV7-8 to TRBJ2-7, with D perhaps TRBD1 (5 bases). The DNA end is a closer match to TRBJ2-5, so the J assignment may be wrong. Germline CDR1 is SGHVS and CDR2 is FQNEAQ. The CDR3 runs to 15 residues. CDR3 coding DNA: TGTGCCAGCAGCGCGCAGGGTCGTCTGGCCGAGACCCAGTACTTC. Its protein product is CASSAQGRLAETQYF.

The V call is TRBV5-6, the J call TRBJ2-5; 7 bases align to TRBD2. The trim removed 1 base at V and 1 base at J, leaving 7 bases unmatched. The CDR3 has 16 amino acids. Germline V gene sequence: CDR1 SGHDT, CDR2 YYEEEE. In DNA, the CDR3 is TGTGCCAGCAGCTTGTTTGACGGGAGGTTCCAAGAGACCCAGTACTTC. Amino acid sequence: CASSLFDGRFQETQYF.

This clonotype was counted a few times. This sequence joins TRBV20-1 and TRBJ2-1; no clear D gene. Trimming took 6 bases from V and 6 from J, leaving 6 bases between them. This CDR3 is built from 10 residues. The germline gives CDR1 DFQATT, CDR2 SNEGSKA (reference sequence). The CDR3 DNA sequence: TGCAGTGCAGAAGCCAATGAGCAGTTCTTC. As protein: CSAEANEQFF.

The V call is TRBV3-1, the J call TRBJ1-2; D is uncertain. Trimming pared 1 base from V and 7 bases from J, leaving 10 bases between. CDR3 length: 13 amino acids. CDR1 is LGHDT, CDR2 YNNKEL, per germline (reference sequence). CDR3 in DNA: TGTGCCAGCAGCCAAGCGCCGTGGGCTGGCTACACCTTC. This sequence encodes CASSQAPWAGYTF.

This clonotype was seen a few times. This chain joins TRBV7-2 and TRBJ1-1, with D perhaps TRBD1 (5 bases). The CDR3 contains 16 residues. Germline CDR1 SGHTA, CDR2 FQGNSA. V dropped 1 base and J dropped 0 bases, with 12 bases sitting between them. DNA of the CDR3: TGTGCCAGCAGCTTAGGGGGGAGGGGCGTGAACACTGAAGCTTTCTTT. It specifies CASSLGGRGVNTEAFF.

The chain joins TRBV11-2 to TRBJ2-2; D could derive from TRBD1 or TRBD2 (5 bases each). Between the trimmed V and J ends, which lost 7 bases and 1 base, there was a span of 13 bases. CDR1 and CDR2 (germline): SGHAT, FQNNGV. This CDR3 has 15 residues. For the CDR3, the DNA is TGTGCCAGCAACCCAGGGACGAAGAACACCGGGGAGCTGTTTTTT. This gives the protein CASNPGTKNTGELFF. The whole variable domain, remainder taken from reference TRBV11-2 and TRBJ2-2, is EAGVAQSPRYKIIEKRQSVAFWCNPISGHATLYWYQQILGQGPKLLIQFQNNGVVDDSQLPKDRFSAERLKGVDSTLKIQPAKLEDSAVYLCASNPGTKNTGELFFGEGSRLTVL.

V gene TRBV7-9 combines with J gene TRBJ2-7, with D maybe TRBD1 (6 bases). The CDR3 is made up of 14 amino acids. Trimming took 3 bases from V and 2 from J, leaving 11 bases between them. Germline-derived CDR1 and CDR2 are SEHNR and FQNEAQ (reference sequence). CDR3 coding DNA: TGTGCCAGCAGCTTCCGGGACAACACCTACGAGCAGTACTTC. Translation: CASSFRDNTYEQYF.

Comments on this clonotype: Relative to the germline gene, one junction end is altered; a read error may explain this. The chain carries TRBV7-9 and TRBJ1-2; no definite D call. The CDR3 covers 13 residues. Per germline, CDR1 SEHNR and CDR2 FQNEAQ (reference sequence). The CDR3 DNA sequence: TGTGCCAGCAGCTTATTTGGCAGCTATGGCTACGCCTTC. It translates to CASSLFGSYGYAF.

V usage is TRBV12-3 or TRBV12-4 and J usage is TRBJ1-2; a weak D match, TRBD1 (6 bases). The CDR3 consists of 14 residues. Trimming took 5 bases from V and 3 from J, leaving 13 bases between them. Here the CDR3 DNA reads TGTGCCAGCAGTCCGGGGTCAGGGGACTATGGCTACACCTTC. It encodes CASSPGSGDYGYTF.

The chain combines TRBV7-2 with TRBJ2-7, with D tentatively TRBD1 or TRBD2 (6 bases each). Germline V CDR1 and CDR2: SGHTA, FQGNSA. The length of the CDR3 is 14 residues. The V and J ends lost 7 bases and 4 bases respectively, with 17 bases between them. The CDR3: CASTPIGGGYEQYF. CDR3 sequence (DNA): TGTGCCAGCACGCCGATCGGGGGCGGGTACGAGCAGTACTTC.

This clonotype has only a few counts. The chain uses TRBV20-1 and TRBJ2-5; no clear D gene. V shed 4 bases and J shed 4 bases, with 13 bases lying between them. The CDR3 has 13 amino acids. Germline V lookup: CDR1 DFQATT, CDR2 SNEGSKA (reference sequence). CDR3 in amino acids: CSATSGSTETQYF. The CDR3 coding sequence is TGCAGTGCTACTTCGGGCAGCACAGAGACCCAGTACTTC.

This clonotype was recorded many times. The CDR3 nucleotides are TGCAGCGTTGAAGGGCGGGGACGCTCCTACAATGAGCAGTTCTTC. Translation: CSVEGRGRSYNEQFF. The V call is TRBV29-1, the J call TRBJ2-1, with D tentatively TRBD2 (6 bases). Germline V lookup: CDR1 SQVTM, CDR2 ANQGSEA. The CDR3 length is 15 residues. The V and J ends lost 1 base and 0 bases respectively, with 10 bases between them.

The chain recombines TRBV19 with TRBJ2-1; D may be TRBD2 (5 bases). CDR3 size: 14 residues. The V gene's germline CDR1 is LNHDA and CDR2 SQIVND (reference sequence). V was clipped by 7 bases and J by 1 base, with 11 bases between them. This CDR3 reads CASTWPGSYNEQFF. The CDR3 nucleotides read TGTGCCAGTACTTGGCCGGGATCCTACAATGAGCAGTTCTTC.

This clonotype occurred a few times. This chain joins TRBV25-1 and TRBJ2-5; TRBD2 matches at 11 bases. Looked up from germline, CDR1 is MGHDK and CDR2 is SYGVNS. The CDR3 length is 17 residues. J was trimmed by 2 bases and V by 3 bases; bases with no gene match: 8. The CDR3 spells CASSEDFLAGGQETQYF. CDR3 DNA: TGTGCCAGCAGTGAGGACTTCCTAGCGGGGGGACAAGAGACCCAGTACTTC.

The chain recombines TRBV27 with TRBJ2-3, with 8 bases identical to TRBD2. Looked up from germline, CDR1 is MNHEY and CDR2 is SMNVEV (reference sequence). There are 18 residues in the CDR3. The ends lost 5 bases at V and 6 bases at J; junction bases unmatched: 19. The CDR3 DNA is TGTGCCAGCAGTAGTTCAGCGGGAGACCGAACCCCCCTTGATACGCAGTATTTT. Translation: CASSSSAGDRTPLDTQYF.

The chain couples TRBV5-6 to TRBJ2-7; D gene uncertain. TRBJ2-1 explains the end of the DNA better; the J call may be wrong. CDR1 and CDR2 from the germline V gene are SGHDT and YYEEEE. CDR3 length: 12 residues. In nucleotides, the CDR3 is TGTGCCAGCAGCGGGCAGAGGTATGAGCAGTTCTTC. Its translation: CASSGQRYEQFF.

In DNA form, the CDR3 reads TGTGCCAGCTCACCCCAGAAGGGACAAGAGACCCAGTACTTC. The encoded protein is CASSPQKGQETQYF. V is TRBV18 and J is TRBJ2-5; D call uncertain. The CDR3 loop spans 14 amino acids. V lost 3 bases and J 2 bases, leaving 10 bases between the germline ends. Per germline, CDR1 KGHSH and CDR2 LQKENI.

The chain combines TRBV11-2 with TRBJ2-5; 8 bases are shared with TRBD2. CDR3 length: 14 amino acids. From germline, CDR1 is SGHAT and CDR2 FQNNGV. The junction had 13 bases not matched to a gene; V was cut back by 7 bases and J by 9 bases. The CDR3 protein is CASTPGTRGEAQYF. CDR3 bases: TGTGCCAGCACCCCCGGGACTAGGGGGGAGGCCCAGTACTTC.

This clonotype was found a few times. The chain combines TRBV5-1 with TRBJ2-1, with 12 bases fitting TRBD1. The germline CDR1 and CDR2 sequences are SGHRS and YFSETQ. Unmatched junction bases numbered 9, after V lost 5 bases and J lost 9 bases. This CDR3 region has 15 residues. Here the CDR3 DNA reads TGCGCCAGCAGACGACCGGGACAGGGGGCCGGTGAGCAGTTCTTC. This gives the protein CASRRPGQGAGEQFF.